Each of the 18 T cell receptor beta chains below was sequenced from the same sample in a study of cytomegalovirus exposure and HLA in healthy donors (dated by TCRdb to about 2017). Libraries were constructed by the immunoSEQ multiplex PCR assay. For the multiplex PCR, a mixture combining 60 forward primers for TCR Vbeta segments and 13 reverse primers for TCR Jbeta segments was used. Held by TCRdb, this immuneACCESS table contains in-frame sequences only and omits some clones. Under half of the omission traces to an unresolved V gene where checked; the cause of the rest is unknown. The sample table lists tens of thousands of clones, more than 80% of them with a count of one. The top ten hold 6% to 7.5% of the sample. Sequencing was carried out using PBMCs. Receptors were obtained from a human donor in good health.

The gene calls are TRBV19 and TRBJ1-1; no clear D. V was pared by 6 bases and J by 1 base, with 12 bases between. Per the germline V gene, CDR1 is LNHDA and CDR2 is SQIVND (reference sequence). The CDR3 consists of 14 residues. This CDR3 is CASSVRAGNTEAFF. The CDR3 DNA reads TGTGCCAGTAGCGTACGGGCGGGGAACACTGAAGCTTTCTTT.

The genes are TRBV4-1 and TRBJ2-3, with a weak D call TRBD2 (7 bases). Trimming removed 1 base from V and 4 bases from J, with 18 bases in between. CDR1 and CDR2 from the germline V gene are MGHRA and YSYEKL. The CDR3 extends over 17 amino acids. The CDR3 region is CASSQAQSGGRADTQYF. CDR3 DNA sequence: TGCGCCAGCAGCCAAGCCCAGTCGGGGGGCAGGGCAGATACGCAGTATTTT.

The chain combines TRBV28 with TRBJ2-1; D may be TRBD1 (6 bases). The CDR3 runs 15 residues. The V gene lost 6 bases and the J gene lost 8 bases, with 20 bases spanning the gap. Germline V gene sequence: CDR1 MDHEN, CDR2 SYDVKM. The CDR3 region is CASSTTGRGGHEQFF. The CDR3, as DNA: TGTGCCAGCAGCACAACAGGGAGAGGTGGGCATGAGCAGTTCTTC. The variable domain in full, with the rest retrieved from reference TRBV28 and TRBJ2-1, is DVKVTQSSRYLVKRTGEKVFLECVQDMDHENMFWYRQDPGLGLRLIYFSYDVKMKEKGDIPEGYSVSREKKERFSLILESASTNQTSMYLCASSTTGRGGHEQFFGPGTRLTVL.

The chain recombines TRBV6-1 with TRBJ2-3; D may be TRBD1 (6 bases). The germline V gene encodes CDR1 MNHNS and CDR2 SASEGT. The CDR3 sequence is 14 residues long. Between the trimmed V and J ends, which lost 8 bases and 5 bases, there was a span of 17 bases. CDR3 bases: TGTGCCAGCCCTGAGGTACAGGGAGAAGATACGCAGTATTTT. Protein sequence: CASPEVQGEDTQYF.

This clone appeared once. V and J are TRBV30 and TRBJ2-5, with D hard to call. The J call may be incorrect, as the DNA end agrees better with TRBJ2-7. CDR1 and CDR2 from the germline V gene are GTSNPN and SVGIG (reference sequence). The CDR3 spans 11 residues. The CDR3 DNA follows: TGTGCCTGGAGTCAAACCTACGAGCAGTACTTC. It specifies CAWSQTYEQYF.

The chain couples TRBV4-3 to TRBJ1-4; 7 bases map to TRBD1. V shed 3 bases, J shed 0 bases, and the junction held 10 bases outside the gene matches. CDR3 length equals 18 residues. Germline lookup yields CDR1 LGHNA and CDR2 YSLEER. CDR3: CASSHQGQVYATNEKLFF. In DNA, the CDR3 is TGCGCCAGCAGCCATCAAGGACAGGTTTACGCAACTAATGAAAAACTGTTTTTT.

The chain couples TRBV7-3 to TRBJ1-4; TRBD1 is a possible D gene (5 bases). This CDR3 region has 15 residues. With 2 bases removed from V and 7 bases from J, the gap between germline ends came to 14 bases. Germline V gene lookup returns CDR1 SGHTA and CDR2 FQGTGA. This chain's CDR3 is CASSLWGGTGEKLFF. The CDR3 nucleotides read TGTGCCAGCAGCTTATGGGGCGGGACGGGTGAAAAACTGTTTTTT.

V is TRBV28 and J is TRBJ2-7, with 9 bases lining up with TRBD2. In germline, CDR1 is MDHEN, CDR2 SYDVKM. The V gene end was trimmed by 5 bases and the J gene end by 0 bases; junction bases not matched to a gene: 20. The CDR3 length is 20 residues. In DNA, the CDR3 is TGTGCCAGCAGTACCCACCTAGCGGCGCGGGGGGGCGGGCTCTCCTACGAGCAGTACTTC. Its protein product is CASSTHLAARGGGLSYEQYF.

This clone was counted only a few times. This sequence joins TRBV30 and TRBJ1-3; 8 nucleotides align to TRBD1. Germline V gene lookup returns CDR1 GTSNPN and CDR2 SVGIG (reference sequence). V dropped 8 bases and J dropped 0; count of bases not matched to a gene: 3. This CDR3 region has 13 residues. The CDR3 reads CAGDRYSGNTIYF. CDR3 nucleotide sequence: TGTGCCGGGGACAGGTACTCTGGAAACACCATATATTTT.

This clone occurred once. V gene TRBV18 combines with J gene TRBJ1-1; D is unresolved. This CDR3 is built from 14 residues. The V end was cut by 6 bases, the J end by 2 bases, with 13 bases between. Per the germline V gene, CDR1 is KGHSH and CDR2 is LQKENI. The CDR3 loop reads CASSPRTGNTEAFF. CDR3 coding DNA: TGTGCCAGCTCGCCTCGGACGGGAAACACTGAAGCTTTCTTT. Full variable domain (missing parts from reference TRBV18 and TRBJ1-1): NAGVMQNPRHLVRRRGQEARLRCSPMKGHSHVYWYRQLPEEGLKFMVYLQKENIIDESGMPKERFSAEFPKEGPSILRIQQVVRGDSAAYFCASSPRTGNTEAFFGQGTRLTVV.

CDR3 region: CASSLIWGGEQFF. The CDR3 region has the DNA TGTGCCAGCAGCCTAATCTGGGGGGGAGAGCAGTTCTTC. The V and J genes are TRBV7-3 and TRBJ2-1, with 7 bases identical to TRBD2. The germline V gene encodes CDR1 SGHTA and CDR2 FQGTGA. The CDR3 extends over 13 amino acids. Trimming removed 5 bases from V and 10 bases from J; junction bases left unmatched: 8. Full variable domain (remainder filled in from reference TRBV7-3 and TRBJ2-1): GAGVSQTPSNKVTEKGKYVELRCDPISGHTALYWYRQSLGQGPEFLIYFQGTGAADDSGLPNDRFFAVRPEGSVSTLKIQRTERGDSAVYLCASSLIWGGEQFFGPGTRLTVL.

The chain combines TRBV27 with TRBJ1-6; tentatively, D is TRBD1 (5 bases). V dropped 7 bases and J dropped 7 bases, with 17 bases sitting between them. Germline V CDR1 and CDR2: MNHEY, SMNVEV (reference sequence). This CDR3 is 15 amino acids long. The CDR3 region has the DNA TGTGCCAGCATATGTCCAGGGCCTGGAAATTCACCCCTCCACTTT. Translation gives CASICPGPGNSPLHF.

The DNA of the CDR3 is TGTGCCTGCCAACAGGGCGACTCCTATGGCTACACCTTC. It codes for CACQQGDSYGYTF. The rearrangement links TRBV30 to TRBJ1-2; D is possibly TRBD1 (6 bases). CDR1 is GTSNPN, CDR2 SVGIG, per germline (reference sequence). The CDR3 loop spans 13 amino acids. Between the trimmed V and J ends, which lost 6 bases and 4 bases, there was a span of 15 bases.

The CDR3 DNA is TGTGCCAGCAGCCGGACAGGGCCCGAGACCCAGTACTTC. Translated: CASSRTGPETQYF. V is TRBV6-1 and J is TRBJ2-5, with TRBD1 matching over 8 bases. Germline lookup yields CDR1 MNHNS and CDR2 SASEGT. V shed 6 bases, J shed 5 bases, and the junction held 5 bases outside the gene matches. This CDR3 is 13 amino acids long.

This clone appeared a few times. This chain connects TRBV6-1 to TRBJ1-5, with unresolved D. The V end was cut by 3 bases, the J end by 1 base, with 7 bases between. This CDR3 spans 14 amino acids. CDR1 and CDR2 (germline): MNHNS, SASEGT. CDR3 sequence (DNA): TGTGCCAGCAGTGATAGGAGGAGCAATCAGCCCCAGCATTTT. It codes for CASSDRRSNQPQHF.

The rearrangement uses TRBV11-2 and TRBJ2-1; the match to TRBD1 covers 8 bases. The V gene end was trimmed by 0 bases and the J gene end by 7 bases; junction bases not matched to a gene: 8. Germline CDR1 SGHAT, CDR2 FQNNGV. This CDR3 is built from 16 residues. The CDR3 DNA is TGTGCCAGCAGCTTAGACATAGGACAGGGATGGAATGAGCAGTTCTTC. It is translated as CASSLDIGQGWNEQFF.

V gene TRBV7-2 combines with J gene TRBJ1-1; TRBD1 aligns across 7 bases. The CDR3 totals 13 residues. V lost 1 base and J lost 6; bases outside the gene matches: 2. Per germline, CDR1 SGHTA and CDR2 FQGNSA. The CDR3 sequence is CASSLDRGSEAFF. CDR3 bases: TGTGCCAGCAGCTTAGACAGGGGCTCTGAAGCTTTCTTT.

This sequence joins TRBV28 and TRBJ1-5; the match to TRBD1 covers 7 bases. CDR3 length: 15 amino acids. Germline V gene lookup returns CDR1 MDHEN and CDR2 SYDVKM. V lost 2 bases, J lost 0 bases, and 1 base stayed unmatched. The CDR3 nucleotides are TGTGCCAGCAGTTTACAGGGGGATAGCAATCAGCCCCAGCATTTT. Protein product: CASSLQGDSNQPQHF.